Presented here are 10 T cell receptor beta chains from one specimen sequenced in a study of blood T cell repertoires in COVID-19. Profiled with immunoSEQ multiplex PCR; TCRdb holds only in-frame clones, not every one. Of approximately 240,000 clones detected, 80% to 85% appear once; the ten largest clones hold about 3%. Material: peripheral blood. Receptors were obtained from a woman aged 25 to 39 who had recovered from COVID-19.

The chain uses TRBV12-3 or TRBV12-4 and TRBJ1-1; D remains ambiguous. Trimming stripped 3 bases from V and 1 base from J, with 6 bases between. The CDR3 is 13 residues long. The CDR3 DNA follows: TGTGCCAGCAGTTTCGGTGCGAACACTGAAGCTTTCTTT. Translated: CASSFGANTEAFF.

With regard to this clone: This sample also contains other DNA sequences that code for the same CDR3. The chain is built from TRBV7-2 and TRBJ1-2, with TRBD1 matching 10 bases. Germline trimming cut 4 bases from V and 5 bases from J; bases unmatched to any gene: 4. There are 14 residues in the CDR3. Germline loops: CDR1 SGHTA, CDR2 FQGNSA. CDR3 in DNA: TGTGCCAGCAGCTCAGACAGGGGGCCGTATGGCTACACCTTC. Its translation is CASSSDRGPYGYTF.

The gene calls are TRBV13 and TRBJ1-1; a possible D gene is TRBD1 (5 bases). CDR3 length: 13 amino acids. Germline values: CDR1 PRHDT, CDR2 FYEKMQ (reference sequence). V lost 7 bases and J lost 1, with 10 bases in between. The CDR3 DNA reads TGTGCCAGCAACGTTAGGGGGAACACTGAAGCTTTCTTT. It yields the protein CASNVRGNTEAFF.

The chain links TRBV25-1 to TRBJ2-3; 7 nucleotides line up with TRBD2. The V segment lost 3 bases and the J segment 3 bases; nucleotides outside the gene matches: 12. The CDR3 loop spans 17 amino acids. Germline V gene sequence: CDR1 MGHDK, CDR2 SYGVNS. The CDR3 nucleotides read TGTGCCAGCAGTGATCCACCCGCCCGCGGGAGAACAGATACGCAGTATTTT. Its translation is CASSDPPARGRTDTQYF.

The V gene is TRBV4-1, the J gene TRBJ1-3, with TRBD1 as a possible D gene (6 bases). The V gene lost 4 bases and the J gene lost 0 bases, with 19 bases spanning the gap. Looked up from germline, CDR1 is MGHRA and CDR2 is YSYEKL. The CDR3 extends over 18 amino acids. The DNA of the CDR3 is TGCGCCAGCAGCCTAGAAGGAGGGGGGGGAAGCTCTGGAAACACCATATATTTT. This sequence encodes CASSLEGGGGSSGNTIYF.

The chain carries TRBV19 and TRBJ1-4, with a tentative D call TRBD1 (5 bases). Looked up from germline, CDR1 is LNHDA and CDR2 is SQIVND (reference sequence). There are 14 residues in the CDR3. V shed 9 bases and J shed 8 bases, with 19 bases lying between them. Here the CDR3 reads CASGGGTILEKLFF. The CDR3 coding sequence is TGTGCCAGCGGGGGGGGGACCATTCTGGAAAAACTGTTTTTT.

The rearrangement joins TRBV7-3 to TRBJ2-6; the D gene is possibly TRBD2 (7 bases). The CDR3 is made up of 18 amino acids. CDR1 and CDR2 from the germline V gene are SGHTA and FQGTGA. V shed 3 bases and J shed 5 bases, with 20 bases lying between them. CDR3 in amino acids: CASSFPPGAGTRANVLTF. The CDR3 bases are TGTGCCAGCAGCTTCCCGCCAGGGGCCGGGACTAGGGCCAACGTCCTGACTTTC.

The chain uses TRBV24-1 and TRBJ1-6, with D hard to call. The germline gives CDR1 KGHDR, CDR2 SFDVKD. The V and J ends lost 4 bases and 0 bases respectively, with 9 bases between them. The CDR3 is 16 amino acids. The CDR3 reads CATSDGKTSYNSPLHF. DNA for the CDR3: TGTGCCACCAGTGACGGGAAAACCTCCTATAATTCACCCCTCCACTTT.

The CDR3 loop reads CASNTGGIAGNTIYF. The DNA for the CDR3 is TGTGCCAGCAACACAGGGGGAATCGCTGGAAACACCATATATTTT. The chain has TRBV5-5 and TRBJ1-3; 8 nucleotides match TRBD1. J was trimmed by 2 bases and V by 6 bases; bases with no gene match: 7. The CDR3 contains 15 residues. Germline V gives CDR1 SGHKS, CDR2 YYEKEE (reference sequence).

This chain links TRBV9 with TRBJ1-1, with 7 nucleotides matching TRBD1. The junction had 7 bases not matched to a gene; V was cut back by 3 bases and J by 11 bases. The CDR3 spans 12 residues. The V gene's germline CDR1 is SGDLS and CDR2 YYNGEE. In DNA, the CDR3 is TGTGCCAGCAGCGGACAGGGCTTGGAGGCTTTCTTT. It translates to CASSGQGLEAFF.